This T cell receptor beta chain was profiled in a study of T cell responses to AZD1222 COVID-19 vaccine. V was pared by 0 bases and J by 0 bases, with 11 bases between. Germline V gives CDR1 MGHRA, CDR2 YSYEKL. This CDR3 spans 16 amino acids. Comments on this clone: The antigen remains undetermined.

Only in-frame clones appear in the TCRdb table, and some are missing; sequencing was by immunoSEQ multiplex PCR. The table includes about 60,000 clones, 60% to 85% detected once. Study-wide results and caveats: Baseline serostatus was positive in only a handful of AZD1222 recipients. All repertoire sampling was performed exclusively after the peak T cell response. Most donors were white British and more were female, and clonal diversity was possibly underestimated. Spike was spanned by vaccine-associated CD4 TCRs, with dominance at 160-218 and 743-854.

The genes are TRBV4-1 and TRBJ1-1; D is unresolved. The sample in question was peripheral blood, obtained 28 days after the second AZD1222 dose. This TCR derives from an adult who received the AZD1222 COVID-19 vaccine. The CDR3: CASSQEYASMNTEAFF. CDR3 bases: TGCGCCAGCAGCCAAGAGTATGCTTCCATGAACACTGAAGCTTTCTTT.